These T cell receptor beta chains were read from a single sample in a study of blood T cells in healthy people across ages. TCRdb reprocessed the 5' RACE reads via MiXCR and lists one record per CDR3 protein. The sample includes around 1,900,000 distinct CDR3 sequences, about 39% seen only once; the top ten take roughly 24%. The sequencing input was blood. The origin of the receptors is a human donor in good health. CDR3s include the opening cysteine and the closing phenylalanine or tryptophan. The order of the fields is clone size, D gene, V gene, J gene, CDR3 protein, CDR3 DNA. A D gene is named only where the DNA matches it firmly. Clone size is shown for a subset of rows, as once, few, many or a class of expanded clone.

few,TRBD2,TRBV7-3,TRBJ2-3,CASSPGLAGGPTDTQYF,TGTGCCAGCAGCCCGGGACTAGCGGGGGGGCCGACAGATACGCAGTATTTT
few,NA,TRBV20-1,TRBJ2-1,CSARGGRGRNEQFF,TGCAGTGCTAGAGGGGGGCGGGGGCGAAATGAGCAGTTCTTC
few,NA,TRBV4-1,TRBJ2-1,CAGSPYPKGGPRNEQFF,TGCGCCGGCAGCCCCTACCCGAAGGGGGGGCCTAGAAATGAGCAGTTCTTC
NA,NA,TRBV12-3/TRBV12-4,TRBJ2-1,CASSLLTGGDRNEQFF,TGTGCCAGCAGTTTATTGACGGGGGGCGATAGGAATGAGCAGTTCTTC
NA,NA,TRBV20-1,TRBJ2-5,CSARDPSQETQYF,TGCAGTGCTAGAGATCCTTCCCAAGAGACCCAGTACTTC
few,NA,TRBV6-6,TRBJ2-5,CASSYQVATDSTQYF,TGTGCCAGCAGTTACCAAGTCGCCACCGACTCAACCCAGTACTTC
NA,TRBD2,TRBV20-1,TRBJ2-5,CSARAAGGFQETQYF,TGCAGTGCTAGAGCAGCGGGGGGTTTCCAAGAGACCCAGTACTTC
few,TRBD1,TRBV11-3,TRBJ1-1,CASSFPATGRVNTEAFF,TGTGCCAGCAGCTTTCCGGCGACAGGGAGGGTTAACACTGAAGCTTTCTTT
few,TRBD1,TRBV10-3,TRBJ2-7,CAISNPGQGASYEQYF,TGTGCCATCAGTAATCCGGGACAGGGGGCTTCCTACGAGCAGTACTTC
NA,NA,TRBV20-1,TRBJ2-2,CSALTNGELFF,TGCAGTGCCCTTACAAACGGGGAGCTGTTTTTT
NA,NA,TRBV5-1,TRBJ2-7,CASSPSRDEQYF,TGCGCCAGCAGCCCCTCGAGGGATGAGCAGTACTTC
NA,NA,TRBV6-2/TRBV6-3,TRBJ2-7,CASSPDGYGQYF,TGTGCCAGCAGTCCGGACGGCTACGGGCAGTACTTC
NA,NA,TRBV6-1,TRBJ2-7,CASAFGMVYEQYF,TGTGCCTCTGCTTTTGGGATGGTCTACGAGCAGTACTTC
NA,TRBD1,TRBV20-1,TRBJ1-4,CSARPRQGGNEKLFF,TGCAGTGCTAGACCTCGACAGGGGGGGAATGAAAAACTGTTTTTT
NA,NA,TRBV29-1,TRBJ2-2,CSARTVLTGELFF,TGCAGCGCCCGGACAGTCCTCACCGGGGAGCTGTTTTTT
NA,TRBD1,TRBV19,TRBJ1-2,CASLDRSNYGYTF,TGTGCCAGTCTGGACAGGAGTAACTATGGCTACACCTTC
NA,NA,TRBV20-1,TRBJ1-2,CSARDSTARGLFYGYTF,TGCAGTGCTAGAGATTCGACTGCCAGGGGTTTGTTCTATGGCTACACCTTC
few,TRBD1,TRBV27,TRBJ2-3,CASSPIIPTGGYTDTQYF,TGTGCCAGCAGTCCGATCATTCCGACAGGGGGCTACACAGATACGCAGTATTTT
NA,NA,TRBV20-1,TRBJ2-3,CSGITRSALTDTQYF,TGCAGCGGGATTACGCGTAGCGCCCTCACAGATACGCAGTATTTT
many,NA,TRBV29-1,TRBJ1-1,CSARDSSEAFF,TGCAGCGCCCGGGACTCCAGTGAAGCTTTCTTT
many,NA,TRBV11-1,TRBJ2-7,CASTRGSSYEQYF,TGTGCCAGCACCCGGGGCAGTTCCTACGAGCAGTACTTC
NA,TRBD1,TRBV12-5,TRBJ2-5,CARARGQLETQYF,TGTGCTAGGGCCAGGGGACAGTTAGAGACCCAGTACTTC
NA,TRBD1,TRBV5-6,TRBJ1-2,CASSKNDRGVGYGYTF,TGTGCCAGCAGCAAGAACGACAGGGGTGTAGGCTATGGCTACACCTTC
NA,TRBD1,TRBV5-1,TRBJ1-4,CASSLALLGTGVEKLFF,TGCGCCAGCAGCTTGGCCTTACTCGGGACAGGGGTTGAAAAACTGTTTTTT
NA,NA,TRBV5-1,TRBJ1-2,CVSSLDSLGGYTF,TGCGTCAGCAGCTTGGACAGCCTCGGTGGCTACACCTTC
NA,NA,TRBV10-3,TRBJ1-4,CAISESRGRGEKLFF,TGTGCCATCAGTGAGTCCCGCGGTCGGGGGGAAAAACTGTTTTTT
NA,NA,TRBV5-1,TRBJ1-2,CASSLAGEQGYTF,TGCGCCAGCAGCTTGGCCGGGGAGCAAGGCTACACCTTC
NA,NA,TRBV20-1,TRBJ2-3,CSARDPIGTDTQYF,TGCAGTGCTAGAGATCCGATTGGAACAGATACGCAGTATTTT
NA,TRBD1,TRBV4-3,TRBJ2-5,CASSQGLGQTQETQYF,TGCGCCAGCAGCCAAGGGTTGGGACAGACCCAAGAGACCCAGTACTTC
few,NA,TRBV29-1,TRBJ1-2,CSVGKGISNYGYTF,TGCAGCGTTGGGAAGGGAATATCTAACTATGGCTACACCTTC
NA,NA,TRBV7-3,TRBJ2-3,CASSLSIADTQYF,TGTGCCAGCAGCTTGTCGATTGCAGATACGCAGTATTTT
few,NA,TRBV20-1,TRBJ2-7,CSASLRNLEQYF,TGCAGTGCTAGCCTGCGGAACCTCGAGCAGTACTTC
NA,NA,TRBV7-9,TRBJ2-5,CTSSRRPLGGETQYF,TGTACCAGCAGCCGCCGACCCCTAGGCGGAGAGACCCAGTACTTC
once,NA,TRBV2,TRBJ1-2,CASSVGFGYGYTF,TGTGCCAGCAGTGTTGGTTTTGGCTATGGCTACACCTTC
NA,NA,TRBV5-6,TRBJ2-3,CASSLKEWGRDTQYF,TGTGCCAGCAGCTTGAAGGAATGGGGGCGAGATACGCAGTATTTT
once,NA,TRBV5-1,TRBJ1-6,CASSLAQQRGSPLHF,TGCGCCAGCAGCCTGGCACAACAGAGAGGCTCACCCCTCCACTTT
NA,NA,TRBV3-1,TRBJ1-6,CASSQEWYCISGPPLHF,TGTGCCAGCAGCCAAGAGTGGTACTGCATTTCAGGTCCACCCCTCCACTTT
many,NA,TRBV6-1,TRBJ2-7,CASSDIGHLAYEQYF,TGTGCCAGCAGTGACATCGGGCACTTGGCCTACGAGCAGTACTTC
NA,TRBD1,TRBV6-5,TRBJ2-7,CASSYSETGAYEQYF,TGTGCCAGCAGTTACTCTGAGACAGGGGCCTACGAGCAGTACTTC
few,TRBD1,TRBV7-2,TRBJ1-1,CASSFQGTAAFF,TGTGCCAGCAGCTTTCAGGGGACAGCCGCTTTCTTT
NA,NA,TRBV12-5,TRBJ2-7,CASGLAGQGRFSYEQYF,TGTGCTAGTGGTTTGGCGGGTCAGGGGCGTTTTAGTTACGAGCAGTACTTC
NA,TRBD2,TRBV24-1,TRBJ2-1,CATSDWGTSEHNEQVF,TGTGCCACCAGTGATTGGGGAACTAGCGAACACAATGAGCAGGTCTTC
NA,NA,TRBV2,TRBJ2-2,CASSEEGQGTTGELFF,TGTGCCAGCAGTGAGGAGGGGCAGGGTACGACCGGGGAGCTGTTTTTT